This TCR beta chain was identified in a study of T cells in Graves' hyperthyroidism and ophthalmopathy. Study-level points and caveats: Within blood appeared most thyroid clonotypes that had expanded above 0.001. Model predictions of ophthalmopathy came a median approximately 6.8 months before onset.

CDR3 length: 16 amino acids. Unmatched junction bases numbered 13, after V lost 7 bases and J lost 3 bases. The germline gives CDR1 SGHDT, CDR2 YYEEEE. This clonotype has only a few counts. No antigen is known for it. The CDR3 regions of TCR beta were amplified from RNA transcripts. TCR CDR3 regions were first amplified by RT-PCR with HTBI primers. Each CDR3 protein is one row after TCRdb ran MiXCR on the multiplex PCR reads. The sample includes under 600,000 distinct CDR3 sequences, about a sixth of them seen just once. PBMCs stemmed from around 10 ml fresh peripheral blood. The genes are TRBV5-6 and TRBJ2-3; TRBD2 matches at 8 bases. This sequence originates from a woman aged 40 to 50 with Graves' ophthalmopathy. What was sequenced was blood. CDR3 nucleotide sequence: TGTGCCAGCGCCGCGAGCGGGAGACGATTAACAGATACGCAGTATTTT. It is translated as CASAASGRRLTDTQYF.